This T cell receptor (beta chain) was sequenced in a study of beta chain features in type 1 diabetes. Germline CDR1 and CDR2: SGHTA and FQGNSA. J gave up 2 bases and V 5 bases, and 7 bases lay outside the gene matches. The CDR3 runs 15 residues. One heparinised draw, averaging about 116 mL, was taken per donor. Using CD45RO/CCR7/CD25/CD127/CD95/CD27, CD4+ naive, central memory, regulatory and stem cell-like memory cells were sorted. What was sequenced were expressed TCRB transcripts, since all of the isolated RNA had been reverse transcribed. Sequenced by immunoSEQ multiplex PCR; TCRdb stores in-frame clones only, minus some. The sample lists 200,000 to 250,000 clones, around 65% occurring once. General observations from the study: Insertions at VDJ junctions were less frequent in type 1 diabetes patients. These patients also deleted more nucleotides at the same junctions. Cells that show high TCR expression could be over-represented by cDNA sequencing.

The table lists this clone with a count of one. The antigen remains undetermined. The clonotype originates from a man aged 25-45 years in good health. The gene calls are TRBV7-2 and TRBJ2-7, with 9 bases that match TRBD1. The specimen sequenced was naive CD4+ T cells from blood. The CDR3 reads CASSTWDRETYEQYF. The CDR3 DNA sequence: TGTGCCAGCAGCACCTGGGACAGGGAGACCTACGAGCAGTACTTC.